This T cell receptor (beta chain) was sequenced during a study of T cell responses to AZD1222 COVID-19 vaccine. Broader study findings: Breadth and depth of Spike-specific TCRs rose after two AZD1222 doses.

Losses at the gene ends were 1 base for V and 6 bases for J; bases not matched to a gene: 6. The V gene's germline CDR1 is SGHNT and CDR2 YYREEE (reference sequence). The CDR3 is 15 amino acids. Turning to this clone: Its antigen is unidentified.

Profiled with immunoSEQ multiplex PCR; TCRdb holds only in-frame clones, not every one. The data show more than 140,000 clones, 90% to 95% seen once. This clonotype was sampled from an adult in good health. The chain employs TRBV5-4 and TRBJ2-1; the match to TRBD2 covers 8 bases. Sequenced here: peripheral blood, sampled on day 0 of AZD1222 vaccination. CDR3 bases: TGTGCCAGCAGCTTGACAGCGGGAGAAGCCAATGAGCAGTTCTTC. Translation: CASSLTAGEANEQFF.